This is a list of T cell receptor beta chains from one sample in a study of PD-L1 blockade in urothelial cancer. Using immunoSEQ multiplex PCR, the repertoire was profiled, and TCRdb retains in-frame clones only, with some absent. Of tens of thousands of clones in the sample, roughly four fifths were seen once. The sample in question was PBMCs, obtained around atezolizumab (anti-PD-L1) treatment. These receptors originate from an older man with urothelial cancer. The CDR3 runs from the conserved cysteine through the conserved F or W. D genes are given only for firm matches. Only part of the rows carry a size: once, few, many, or a class if the clone is expanded.

CDR3 DNA: TGCGCCAGCAGAAGAGGGAACGGTGGCTACACCTTC; CDR3 protein: CASRRGNGGYTF; D gene: .; J gene: TRBJ1-2; V gene: TRBV5-1; clone size: .
CDR3 DNA: TGCGCCAGCAGCACCGGACAGGGACTCTACGAGCAGTACTTC; CDR3 protein: CASSTGQGLYEQYF; D gene: TRBD1; J gene: TRBJ2-7; V gene: TRBV5-1; clone size: .
CDR3 DNA: TGTGCCAGCAAAGAAGGGGGCAGCACCTACGAGCAGTACTTC; CDR3 protein: CASKEGGSTYEQYF; D gene: TRBD1; J gene: TRBJ2-7; V gene: TRBV28; clone size: .
CDR3 DNA: TGTGCCAGCAGCCTGGGACAGCGTGCAACTAATGAAAAACTGTTTTTT; CDR3 protein: CASSLGQRATNEKLFF; D gene: TRBD1; J gene: TRBJ1-4; V gene: TRBV5-6; clone size: .
CDR3 DNA: TGTGCCAGCAGTAGAAGCTCAGGGGTAACTGAAGCTTTCTTT; CDR3 protein: CASSRSSGVTEAFF; D gene: .; J gene: TRBJ1-1; V gene: TRBV27; clone size: .
CDR3 DNA: TGCGCCAGCAGCCTCCGAGGAGGGGGCGTCACCGGGGAGCTGTTTTTT; CDR3 protein: CASSLRGGGVTGELFF; D gene: .; J gene: TRBJ2-2; V gene: TRBV4-1; clone size: .
CDR3 DNA: TGTGCCAGCAGCAGGACAGGGGCTGAAGCTTTCTTT; CDR3 protein: CASSRTGAEAFF; D gene: TRBD1; J gene: TRBJ1-1; V gene: TRBV2; clone size: .
CDR3 DNA: TGTGCCAGCAGCGTAGCGGGGCCTACCTTCACAGATACGCAGTATTTT; CDR3 protein: CASSVAGPTFTDTQYF; D gene: TRBD2; J gene: TRBJ2-3; V gene: TRBV6-6; clone size: .
CDR3 DNA: TGTGCCAGCAGCTTGGGGGCTAGCGGGAGCAATGAGCAGTTCTTC; CDR3 protein: CASSLGASGSNEQFF; D gene: TRBD2; J gene: TRBJ2-1; V gene: TRBV5-4; clone size: once
CDR3 DNA: TGTGCCAGCAGCCAGACAGCTGAAGCTTTCTTT; CDR3 protein: CASSQTAEAFF; D gene: .; J gene: TRBJ1-1; V gene: TRBV5-6; clone size: .
CDR3 DNA: TGTGCCAGCAGCCGGGTAGCCTACGGGGAGACCCAGTACTTC; CDR3 protein: CASSRVAYGETQYF; D gene: .; J gene: TRBJ2-5; V gene: TRBV7-2; clone size: few
CDR3 DNA: TGCGCCAGCAGCCAAGATCTTACTCCACCAGGGGCGGGTGACTATGGCTACACCTTC; CDR3 protein: CASSQDLTPPGAGDYGYTF; D gene: .; J gene: TRBJ1-2; V gene: TRBV4-3; clone size: .
CDR3 DNA: TGTGCCAGCAGCCAGGGCCATAGCAATCAGCCCCAGCATTTT; CDR3 protein: CASSQGHSNQPQHF; D gene: .; J gene: TRBJ1-5; V gene: TRBV28; clone size: .
CDR3 DNA: TGTGCCAGCAGTTTTACAGCCTTGGGCACTGAAGCTTTCTTT; CDR3 protein: CASSFTALGTEAFF; D gene: .; J gene: TRBJ1-1; V gene: TRBV28; clone size: .
CDR3 DNA: TGCGCCAGCAGCCCGTGGACAGGAGCCGATCAGCCCCAGCATTTT; CDR3 protein: CASSPWTGADQPQHF; D gene: TRBD1; J gene: TRBJ1-5; V gene: TRBV5-1; clone size: few
CDR3 DNA: TGTGCCAGCAGCTCGGGACTAGCGGGGGGGCAAGAGACCCAGTACTTC; CDR3 protein: CASSSGLAGGQETQYF; D gene: TRBD2; J gene: TRBJ2-5; V gene: TRBV7-2; clone size: .
CDR3 DNA: TGTGCCAGCAGTCTAGAGTTGGGGGCTGGGGGCAATCAGCCCCAGCATTTT; CDR3 protein: CASSLELGAGGNQPQHF; D gene: .; J gene: TRBJ1-5; V gene: TRBV28; clone size: .
CDR3 DNA: TGTGCCAGCAGCCAAGATTGGGGGGGTGAAGCTTTCTTT; CDR3 protein: CASSQDWGGEAFF; D gene: .; J gene: TRBJ1-1; V gene: TRBV14; clone size: .
CDR3 DNA: TGTGCCAGCAGCTTAGAGAGAGACACTGAAGCTTTCTTT; CDR3 protein: CASSLERDTEAFF; D gene: .; J gene: TRBJ1-1; V gene: TRBV7-2; clone size: .
CDR3 DNA: TGCAGCGTTGAAAGACGGGACAGGGAGAACAATGAGCAGTTCTTC; CDR3 protein: CSVERRDRENNEQFF; D gene: TRBD1; J gene: TRBJ2-1; V gene: TRBV29-1; clone size: .
CDR3 DNA: TGTGCCAGCAGCCCCCTCGGCAATGAGCAGTTCTTC; CDR3 protein: CASSPLGNEQFF; D gene: .; J gene: TRBJ2-1; V gene: TRBV7-9; clone size: .
CDR3 DNA: TGTGCTAGCAGCTTAATCCGAGGGACTGAAGCTTTCTTT; CDR3 protein: CASSLIRGTEAFF; D gene: .; J gene: TRBJ1-1; V gene: TRBV7-7; clone size: .
CDR3 DNA: TGCGCCAGCAAATCTTGGGGTACGGGGGGCAACAAAGAGACCCAGTACTTC; CDR3 protein: CASKSWGTGGNKETQYF; D gene: .; J gene: TRBJ2-5; V gene: TRBV5-1; clone size: .
CDR3 DNA: TGTGCCAGTAGTCCACTAGCGCGGGAGCAGTTCTTC; CDR3 protein: CASSPLAREQFF; D gene: TRBD2; J gene: TRBJ2-1; V gene: TRBV19; clone size: once
CDR3 DNA: TGTGCCAGCAGTTTAGGGGCAGGGGGCGCTGGGGCCAACGTCCTGACTTTC; CDR3 protein: CASSLGAGGAGANVLTF; D gene: TRBD1; J gene: TRBJ2-6; V gene: TRBV28; clone size: .
CDR3 DNA: TGTGCCAGCGGCAATAGCGGGGCGAGCTCCTACGAGCAGTACTTC; CDR3 protein: CASGNSGASSYEQYF; D gene: TRBD2; J gene: TRBJ2-7; V gene: TRBV6-5; clone size: .